This T cell receptor beta chain was captured in a study of blood T cell repertoires in COVID-19. Study as a whole: From T cells, B-cell-depleted T cells, or PBMCs came the material, which was cDNA or gDNA.

In the authors' workflow: For nucleated cells, counts were estimated from reference gene primer amplification. Method: immunoSEQ multiplex PCR; TCRdb's copy keeps in-frame clones and lacks some. V and J calls and clone size come straight from that table; D and trimming were deduced from the DNA. The sample holds fewer than 450,000 clones; about 88% are singletons and the top ten take roughly 0.94%. J lost 7 bases, V lost 4 bases, and 4 bases had no gene match. Germline values: CDR1 SGDLS, CDR2 YYNGEE. This CDR3 has 15 residues. Sequences were obtained from PBMCs or T cells enriched from blood (not recorded which). This sequence was found in a woman aged 25 to 39 who had recovered from COVID-19. This chain links TRBV9 with TRBJ1-6, with 11 positions matching TRBD1. The CDR3 region has the DNA TGTGCCAGCAGCTCCAGGACAGGGGGCAATTCACCCCTCCACTTT. Its protein product is CASSSRTGGNSPLHF.